This T cell receptor (beta chain) originates from a study of technical replicates of blood from a few donors. Germline loops: CDR1 SNHLY, CDR2 FYNNEI. Trimming at V came to 5 bases and at J to 6 bases, leaving 7 bases not matched to a gene. The CDR3 runs 14 residues. The protocol was immunoSEQ multiplex PCR, while the TCRdb copy is restricted to in-frame clones and leaves out a portion. The data contain some 87,000 clones, about 97% of them singletons. The sequenced material came from T cells isolated from PBMCs. V is TRBV2 and J is TRBJ2-1; 7 nucleotides align to TRBD2. The sequence came from a human donor in good health. The CDR3 coding sequence is TGTGCCAGCAGTCCCGGGACTACGGTCAATGAGCAGTTCTTC. Protein product: CASSPGTTVNEQFF.